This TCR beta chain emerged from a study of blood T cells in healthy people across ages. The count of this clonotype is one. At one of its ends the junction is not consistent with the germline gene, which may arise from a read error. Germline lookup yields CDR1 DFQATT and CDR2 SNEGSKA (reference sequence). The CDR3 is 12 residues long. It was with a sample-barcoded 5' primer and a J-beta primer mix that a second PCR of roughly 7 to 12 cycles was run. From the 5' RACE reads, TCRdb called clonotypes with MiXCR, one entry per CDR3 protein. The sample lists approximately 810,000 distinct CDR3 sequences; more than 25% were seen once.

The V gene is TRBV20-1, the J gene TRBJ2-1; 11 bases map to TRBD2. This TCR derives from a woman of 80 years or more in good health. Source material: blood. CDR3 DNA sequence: TGCAGTGCTGGAGAGACTAGCGGGAAGCAGTTCTTC. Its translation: CSAGETSGKQFF.